This T cell receptor (beta chain) was recovered during a study of blood T cell repertoires in COVID-19. For the study at large: The United States, Italy and Spain were the sources of the acute and convalescent COVID-19 samples. The cDNA or gDNA used as material had been derived from T cells, B-cell-depleted T cells, or PBMCs.

The table came from immunoSEQ multiplex PCR; TCRdb's copy has only in-frame clones and leaves some out. The profile shows over 450,000 clones, roughly 89% of them singletons. Enrolled during active infection, Seattle patients were then followed longitudinally. The CDR3 covers 13 residues. Trimming removed 4 bases from V and 9 bases from J, with 13 bases in between. Germline CDR1 and CDR2: SGHNT and YYREEE (reference sequence). This chain connects TRBV5-4 to TRBJ2-2; D remains unclear. The sequence came from a woman between 45 and 60 years old with COVID-19, enrolled during active disease. Specimen: peripheral blood. CDR3 nucleotides: TGTGCCAGCAGCCTACTCTACCGCCGGGAGCTGTTTTTT. This encodes CASSLLYRRELFF.